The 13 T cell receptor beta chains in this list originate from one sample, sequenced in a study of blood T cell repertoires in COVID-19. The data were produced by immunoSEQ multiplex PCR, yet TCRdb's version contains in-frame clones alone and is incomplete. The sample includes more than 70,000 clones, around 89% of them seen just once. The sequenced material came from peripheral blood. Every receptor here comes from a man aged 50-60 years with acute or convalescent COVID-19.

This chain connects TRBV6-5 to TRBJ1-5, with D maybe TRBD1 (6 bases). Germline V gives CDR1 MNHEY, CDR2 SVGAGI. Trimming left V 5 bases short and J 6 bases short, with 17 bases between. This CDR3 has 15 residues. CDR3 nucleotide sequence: TGTGCCAGCAGTATTTCGACAGGCTACGGTCAGCCCCAGCATTTT. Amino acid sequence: CASSISTGYGQPQHF.

The CDR3 DNA is TGTGCCAGCAGTGAAGGGGCGGGGGCAGATACGCAGTATTTT. Protein: CASSEGAGADTQYF. The rearrangement joins TRBV2 to TRBJ2-3; 7 bases fit TRBD2. CDR3 length: 14 amino acids. CDR1 is SNHLY and CDR2 is FYNNEI in the germline V gene. With V trimmed by 1 base and J by 4 bases, 2 bases remained unmatched.

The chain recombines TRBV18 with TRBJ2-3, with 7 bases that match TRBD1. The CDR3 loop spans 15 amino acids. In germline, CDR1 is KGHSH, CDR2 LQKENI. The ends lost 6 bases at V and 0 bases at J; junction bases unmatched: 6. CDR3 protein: CASSEWDRSTDTQYF. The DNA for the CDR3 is TGTGCCAGCTCCGAGTGGGACAGAAGCACAGATACGCAGTATTTT.

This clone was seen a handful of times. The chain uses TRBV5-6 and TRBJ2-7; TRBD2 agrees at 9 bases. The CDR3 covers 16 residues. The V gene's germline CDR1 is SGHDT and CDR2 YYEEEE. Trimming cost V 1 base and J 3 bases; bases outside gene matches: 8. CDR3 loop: CASSLLTSGRYYEQYF. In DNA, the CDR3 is TGTGCCAGCAGCTTGCTGACTAGCGGCAGGTACTACGAGCAGTACTTC.

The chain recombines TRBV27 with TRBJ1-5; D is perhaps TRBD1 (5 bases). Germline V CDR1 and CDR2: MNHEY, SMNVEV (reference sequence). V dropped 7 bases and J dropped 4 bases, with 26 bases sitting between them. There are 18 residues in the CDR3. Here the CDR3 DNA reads TGTGCCAGCACTTTTACCCCCCCCCGGGGGGGACCAAATCAGCCCCAGCATTTT. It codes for CASTFTPPRGGPNQPQHF.

CDR3: CASRQGELNYGYTF. The DNA of the CDR3 is TGTGCCAGCAGACAGGGTGAGCTTAACTATGGCTACACCTTC. The chain employs TRBV6-5 and TRBJ1-2, with D perhaps matching TRBD1 (6 bases). The germline CDR1 and CDR2 sequences are MNHEY and SVGAGI. The CDR3 extends over 14 amino acids. The ends were cut back, 6 bases at V and 1 base at J, with 12 bases in the middle.

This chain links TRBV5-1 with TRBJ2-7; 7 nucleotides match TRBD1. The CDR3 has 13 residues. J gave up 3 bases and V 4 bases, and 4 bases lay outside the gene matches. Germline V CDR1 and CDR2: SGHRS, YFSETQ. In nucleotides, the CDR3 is TGCGCCAGCAGCCAAGGGACAGACTACGAGCAGTACTTC. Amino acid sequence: CASSQGTDYEQYF.

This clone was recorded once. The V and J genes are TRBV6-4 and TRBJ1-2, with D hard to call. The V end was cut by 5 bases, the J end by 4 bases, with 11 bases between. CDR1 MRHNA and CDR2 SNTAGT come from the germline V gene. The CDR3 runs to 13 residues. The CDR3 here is CASSTQGSYGYTF. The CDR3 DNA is TGTGCCAGCAGTACACAAGGGAGCTATGGCTACACCTTC.

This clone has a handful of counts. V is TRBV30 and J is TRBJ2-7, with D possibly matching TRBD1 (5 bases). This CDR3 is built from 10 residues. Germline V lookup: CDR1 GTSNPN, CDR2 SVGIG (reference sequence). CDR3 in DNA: TGTGCGGCAGGGTTGTACGAGCAGTACTTC. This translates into CAAGLYEQYF.

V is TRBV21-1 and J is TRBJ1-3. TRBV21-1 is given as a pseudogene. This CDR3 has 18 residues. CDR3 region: CASSSDGAATSSGNTIYF. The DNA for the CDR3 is TGTGCCAGCAGCTCCGACGGCGCGGCCACCAGCTCTGGAAACACCATATATTTT.

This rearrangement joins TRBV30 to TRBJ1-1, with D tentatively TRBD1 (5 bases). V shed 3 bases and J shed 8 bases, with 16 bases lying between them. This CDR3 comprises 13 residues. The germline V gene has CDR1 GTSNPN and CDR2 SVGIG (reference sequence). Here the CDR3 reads CAWRTNRQTEAFF. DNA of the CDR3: TGTGCCTGGAGGACCAACAGACAGACCGAAGCTTTCTTT.

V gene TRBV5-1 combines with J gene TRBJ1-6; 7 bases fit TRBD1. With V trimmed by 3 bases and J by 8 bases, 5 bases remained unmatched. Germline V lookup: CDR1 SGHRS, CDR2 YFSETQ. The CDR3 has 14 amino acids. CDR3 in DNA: TGCGCCAGCAGCTCCGGGACAGTTGATTCACCCCTCCACTTT. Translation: CASSSGTVDSPLHF.

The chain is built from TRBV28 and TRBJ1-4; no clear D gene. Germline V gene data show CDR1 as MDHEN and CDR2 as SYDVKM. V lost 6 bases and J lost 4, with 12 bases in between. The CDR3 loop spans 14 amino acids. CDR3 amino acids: CASSSPTVNEKLFF. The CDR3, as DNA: TGTGCCAGCAGCTCCCCCACAGTTAATGAAAAACTGTTTTTT.